This T cell receptor beta chain was identified during a study of blood T cell repertoires in COVID-19. Data came from immunoSEQ multiplex PCR; TCRdb stores just in-frame clones and leaves some out. Here the sample spans about 250,000 clones, around 89% being singletons. The germline V gene has CDR1 SGHNT and CDR2 YYREEE (reference sequence). With V trimmed by 4 bases and J by 4 bases, 8 bases remained unmatched. The CDR3 contains 15 residues. J is TRBJ1-1 and V is TRBV5-4; 9 bases match TRBD1. Specimen: peripheral blood. This TCR came from a woman aged 25 to 39 with COVID-19, enrolled during active disease. The CDR3 sequence is CASSQGTGMTTEAFF. The CDR3 nucleotides read TGTGCCAGCAGCCAGGGGACAGGGATGACCACTGAAGCTTTCTTT.